This T cell receptor (beta chain) is drawn from a study of blood T cell repertoires in COVID-19. The overall study: From the United States, Italy and Spain came samples of acute and convalescent COVID-19. From T cells, B-cell-depleted T cells, or PBMCs came the material, which was cDNA or gDNA.

Trimming stripped 4 bases from V and 0 bases from J, with 8 bases between. Germline loops: CDR1 SGHDT, CDR2 YYEEEE. The CDR3 runs to 14 residues. Study processing details: Nucleated cell counts were estimated from reference gene primer amplification. This table comes from immunoSEQ multiplex PCR, and its TCRdb copy is limited to in-frame clones, with some not included. Clone size and the V and J calls come from that table; the DNA yielded D and trimming. Here the sample spans roughly 290,000 clones, around 81% being singletons. The J gene is TRBJ2-4, the V gene TRBV5-6; D is unclear. Sequenced: peripheral blood. This TCR was recovered from a woman in her forties or fifties with active or convalescent COVID-19. This CDR3 is CASSQIGAKNIQYF. The DNA of the CDR3 is TGTGCCAGCAGCCAAATCGGAGCCAAAAACATTCAGTACTTC.